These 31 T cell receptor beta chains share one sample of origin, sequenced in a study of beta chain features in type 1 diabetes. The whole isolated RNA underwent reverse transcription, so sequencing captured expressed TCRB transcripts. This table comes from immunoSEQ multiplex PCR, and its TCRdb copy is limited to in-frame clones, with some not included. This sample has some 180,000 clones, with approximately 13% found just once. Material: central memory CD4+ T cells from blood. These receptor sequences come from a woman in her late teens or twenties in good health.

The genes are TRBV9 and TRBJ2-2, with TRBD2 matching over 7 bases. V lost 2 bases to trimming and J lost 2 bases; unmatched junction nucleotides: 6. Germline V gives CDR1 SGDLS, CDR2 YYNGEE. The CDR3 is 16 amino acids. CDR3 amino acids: CASSVISGGNTGELFF. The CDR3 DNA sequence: TGTGCCAGCAGCGTTATATCGGGGGGTAACACCGGGGAGCTGTTTTTT.

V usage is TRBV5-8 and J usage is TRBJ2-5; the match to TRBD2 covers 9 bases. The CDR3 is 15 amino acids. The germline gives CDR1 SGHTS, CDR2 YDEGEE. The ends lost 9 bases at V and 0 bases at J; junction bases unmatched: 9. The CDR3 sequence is CAKQRLAAYQETQYF. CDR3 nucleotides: TGTGCCAAGCAGCGACTAGCGGCGTACCAAGAGACCCAGTACTTC.

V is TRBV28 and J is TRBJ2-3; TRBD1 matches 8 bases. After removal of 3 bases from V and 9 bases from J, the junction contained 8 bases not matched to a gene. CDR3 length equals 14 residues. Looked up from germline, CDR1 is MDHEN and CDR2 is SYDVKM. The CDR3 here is CASSFAGGGQTQYF. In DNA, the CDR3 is TGTGCCAGCAGTTTTGCAGGGGGCGGTCAAACGCAGTATTTT.

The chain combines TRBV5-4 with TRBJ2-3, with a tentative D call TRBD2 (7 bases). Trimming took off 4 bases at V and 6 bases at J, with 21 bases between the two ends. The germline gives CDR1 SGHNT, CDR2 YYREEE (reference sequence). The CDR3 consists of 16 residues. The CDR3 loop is CASSPVGGRGGDTQYF. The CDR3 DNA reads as TGTGCCAGCAGCCCCGTCGGGGGGCGCGGAGGGGATACGCAGTATTTT. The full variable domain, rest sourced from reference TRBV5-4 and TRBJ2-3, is ETGVTQSPTHLIKTRGQQVTLRCSSQSGHNTVSWYQQALGQGPQFIFQYYREEENGRGNFPPRFSGLQFPNYSSELNVNALELDDSALYLCASSPVGGRGGDTQYFGPGTRLTVL.

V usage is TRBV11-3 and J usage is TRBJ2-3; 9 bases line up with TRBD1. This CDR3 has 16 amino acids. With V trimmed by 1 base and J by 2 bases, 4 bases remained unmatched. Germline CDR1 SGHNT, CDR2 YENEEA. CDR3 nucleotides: TGTGCCAGCAGCTTAGTCGGGACAGGGAACACAGATACGCAGTATTTT. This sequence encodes CASSLVGTGNTDTQYF.

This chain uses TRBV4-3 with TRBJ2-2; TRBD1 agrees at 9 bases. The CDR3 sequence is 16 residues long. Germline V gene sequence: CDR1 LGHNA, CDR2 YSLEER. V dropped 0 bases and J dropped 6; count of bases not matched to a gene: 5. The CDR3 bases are TGCGCCAGCAGCCAAGAACAGGGGGCTAGAGCCGGGGAGCTGTTTTTT. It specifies CASSQEQGARAGELFF.

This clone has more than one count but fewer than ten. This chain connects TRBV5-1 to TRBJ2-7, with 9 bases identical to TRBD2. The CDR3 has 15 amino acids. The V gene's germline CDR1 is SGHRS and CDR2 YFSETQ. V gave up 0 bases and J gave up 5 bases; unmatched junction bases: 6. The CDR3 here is CASSLAAGGADEQYF. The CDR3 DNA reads TGCGCCAGCAGCTTGGCAGCGGGAGGTGCCGACGAGCAGTACTTC.

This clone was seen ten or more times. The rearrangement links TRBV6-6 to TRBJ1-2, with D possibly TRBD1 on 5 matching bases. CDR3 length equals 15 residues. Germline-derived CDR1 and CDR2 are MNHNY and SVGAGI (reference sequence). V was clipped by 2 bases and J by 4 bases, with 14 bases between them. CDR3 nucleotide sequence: TGTGCCAGCAGTTACGGGGCAGGCATAACCTATGGCTACACCTTC. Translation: CASSYGAGITYGYTF.

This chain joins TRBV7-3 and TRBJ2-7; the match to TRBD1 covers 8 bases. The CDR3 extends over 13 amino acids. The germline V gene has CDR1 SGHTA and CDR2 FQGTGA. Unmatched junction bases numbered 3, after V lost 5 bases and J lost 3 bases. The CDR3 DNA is TGTGCCAGCAGCCGAGACAGGGGCTACGAGCAGTACTTC. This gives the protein CASSRDRGYEQYF.

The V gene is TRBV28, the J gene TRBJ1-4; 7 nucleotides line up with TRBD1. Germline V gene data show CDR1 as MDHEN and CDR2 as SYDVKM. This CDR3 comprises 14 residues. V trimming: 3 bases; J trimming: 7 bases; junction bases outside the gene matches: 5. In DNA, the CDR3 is TGTGCCAGCAGTTTCCAGGGGGTCGGTGAAAAACTGTTTTTT. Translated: CASSFQGVGEKLFF.

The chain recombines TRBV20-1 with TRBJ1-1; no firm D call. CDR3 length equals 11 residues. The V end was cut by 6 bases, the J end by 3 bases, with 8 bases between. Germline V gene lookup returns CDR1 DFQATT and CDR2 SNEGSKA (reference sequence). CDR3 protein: CSAGGYTEAFF. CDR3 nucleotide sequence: TGCAGTGCCGGAGGTTACACTGAAGCTTTCTTT.

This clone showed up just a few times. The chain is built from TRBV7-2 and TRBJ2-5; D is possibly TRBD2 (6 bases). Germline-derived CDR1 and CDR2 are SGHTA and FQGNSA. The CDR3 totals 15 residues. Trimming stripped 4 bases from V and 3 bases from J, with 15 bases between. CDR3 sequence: CASSSGGGAEETQYF. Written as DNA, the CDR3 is TGTGCCAGCAGCTCAGGAGGCGGGGCCGAAGAGACCCAGTACTTC.

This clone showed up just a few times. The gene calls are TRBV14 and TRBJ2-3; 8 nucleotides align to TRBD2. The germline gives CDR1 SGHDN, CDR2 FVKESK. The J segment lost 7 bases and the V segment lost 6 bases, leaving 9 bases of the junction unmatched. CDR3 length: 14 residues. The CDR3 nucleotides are TGTGCCAGCAGTACTAGCGGATCGTGGAATACGCAGTATTTT. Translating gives CASSTSGSWNTQYF.

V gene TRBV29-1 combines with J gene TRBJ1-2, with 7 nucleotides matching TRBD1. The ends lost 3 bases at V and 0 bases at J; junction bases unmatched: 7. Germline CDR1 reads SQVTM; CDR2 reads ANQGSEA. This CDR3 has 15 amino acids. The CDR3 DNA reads TGCAGCGTTGACCCCAAGCAGGGGGCTAACTATGGCTACACCTTC. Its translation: CSVDPKQGANYGYTF.

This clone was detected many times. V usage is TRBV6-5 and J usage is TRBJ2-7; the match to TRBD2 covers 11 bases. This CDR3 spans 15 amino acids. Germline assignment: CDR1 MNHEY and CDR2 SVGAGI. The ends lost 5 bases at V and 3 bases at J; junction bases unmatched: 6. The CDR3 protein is CASSPWTSGHYEQYF. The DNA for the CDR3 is TGTGCCAGCAGTCCATGGACTAGCGGGCACTACGAGCAGTACTTC.

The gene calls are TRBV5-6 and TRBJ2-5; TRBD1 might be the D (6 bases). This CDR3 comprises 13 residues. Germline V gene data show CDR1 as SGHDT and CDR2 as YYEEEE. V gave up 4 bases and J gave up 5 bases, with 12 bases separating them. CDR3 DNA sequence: TGTGCCAGCAGCAAACAGGGATGGGAGACCCAGTACTTC. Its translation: CASSKQGWETQYF.

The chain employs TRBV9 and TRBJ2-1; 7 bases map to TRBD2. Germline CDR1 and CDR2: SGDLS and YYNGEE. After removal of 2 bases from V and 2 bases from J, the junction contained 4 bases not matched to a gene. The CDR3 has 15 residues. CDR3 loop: CASSVSGTTYNEQFF. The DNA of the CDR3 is TGTGCCAGCAGCGTCTCCGGGACTACCTACAATGAGCAGTTCTTC.

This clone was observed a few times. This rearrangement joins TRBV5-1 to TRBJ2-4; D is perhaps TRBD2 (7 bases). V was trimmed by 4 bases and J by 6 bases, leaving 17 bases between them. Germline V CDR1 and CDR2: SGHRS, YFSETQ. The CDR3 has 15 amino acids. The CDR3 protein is CASSPGGQSGNIQYF. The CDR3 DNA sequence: TGCGCCAGCAGCCCCGGGGGGCAGTCGGGAAACATTCAGTACTTC.

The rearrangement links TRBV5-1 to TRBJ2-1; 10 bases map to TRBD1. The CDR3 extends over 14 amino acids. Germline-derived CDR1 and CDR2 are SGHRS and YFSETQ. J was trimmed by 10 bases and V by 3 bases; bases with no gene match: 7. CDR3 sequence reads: CASSSGTGVAEQFF. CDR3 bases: TGCGCCAGCAGCTCTGGGACAGGGGTCGCCGAGCAGTTCTTC.

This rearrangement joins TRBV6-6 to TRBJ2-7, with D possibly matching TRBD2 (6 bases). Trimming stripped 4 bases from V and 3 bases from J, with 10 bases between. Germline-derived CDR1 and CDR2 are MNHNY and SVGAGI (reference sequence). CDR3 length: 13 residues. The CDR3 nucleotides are TGTGCCAGCAGTTCGGAGGGGTACTACGAGCAGTACTTC. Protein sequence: CASSSEGYYEQYF.

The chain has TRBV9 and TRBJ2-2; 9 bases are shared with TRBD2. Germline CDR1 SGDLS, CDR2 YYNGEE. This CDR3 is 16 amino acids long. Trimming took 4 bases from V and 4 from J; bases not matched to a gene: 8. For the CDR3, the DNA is TGTGCCAGCAGCCCAGCGGGGGGACAGCCCACCGGGGAGCTGTTTTTT. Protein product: CASSPAGGQPTGELFF.

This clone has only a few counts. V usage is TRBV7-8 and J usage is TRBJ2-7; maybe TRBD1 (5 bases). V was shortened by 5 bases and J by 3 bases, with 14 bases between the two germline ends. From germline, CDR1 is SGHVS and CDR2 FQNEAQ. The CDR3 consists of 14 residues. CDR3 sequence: CASSTGVDSYEQYF. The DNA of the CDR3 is TGTGCCAGCAGCACAGGCGTAGACAGCTACGAGCAGTACTTC. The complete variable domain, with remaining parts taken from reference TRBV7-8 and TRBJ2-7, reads GAGVSQSPRYKVAKRGQDVALRCDPISGHVSLFWYQQALGQGPEFLTYFQNEAQLDKSGLPSDRFFAERPEGSVSTLKIQRTQQEDSAVYLCASSTGVDSYEQYFGPGTRLTVT.

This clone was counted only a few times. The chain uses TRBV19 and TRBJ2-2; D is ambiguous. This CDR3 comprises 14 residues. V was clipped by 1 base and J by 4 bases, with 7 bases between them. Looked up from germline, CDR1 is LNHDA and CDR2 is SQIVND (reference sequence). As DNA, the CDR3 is TGTGCCAGTAGTATAGCCCTTTTCACCGGGGAGCTGTTTTTT. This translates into CASSIALFTGELFF.

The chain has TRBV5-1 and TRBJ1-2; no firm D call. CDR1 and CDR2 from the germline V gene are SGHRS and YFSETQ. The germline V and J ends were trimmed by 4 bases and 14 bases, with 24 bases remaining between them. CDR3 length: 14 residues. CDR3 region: CASSLNSQDLERTF. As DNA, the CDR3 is TGCGCCAGCAGCCTTAACTCACAAGACTTAGAGCGGACCTTC.

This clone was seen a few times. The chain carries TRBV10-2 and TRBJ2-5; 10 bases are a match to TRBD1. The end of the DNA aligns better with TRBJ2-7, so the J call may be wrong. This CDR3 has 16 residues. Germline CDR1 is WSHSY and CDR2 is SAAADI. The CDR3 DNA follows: TGCGCCAGCAGTGAGCCCGGGACAGGGGTGCTCTACGAGCAGTACTTC. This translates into CASSEPGTGVLYEQYF.

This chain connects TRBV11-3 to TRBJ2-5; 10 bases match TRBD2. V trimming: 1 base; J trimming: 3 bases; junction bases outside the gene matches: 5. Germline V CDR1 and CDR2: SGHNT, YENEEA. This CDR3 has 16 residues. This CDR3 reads CASSLGVTSGEETQYF. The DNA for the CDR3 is TGTGCCAGCAGCTTAGGTGTTACTAGCGGGGAAGAGACCCAGTACTTC.

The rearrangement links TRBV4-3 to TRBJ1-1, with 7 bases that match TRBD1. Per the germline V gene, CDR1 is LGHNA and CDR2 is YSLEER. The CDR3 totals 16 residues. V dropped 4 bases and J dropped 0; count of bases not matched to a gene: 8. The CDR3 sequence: CASSPGTATLNTEAFF. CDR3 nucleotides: TGCGCCAGCAGCCCAGGGACAGCAACCCTGAACACTGAAGCTTTCTTT.

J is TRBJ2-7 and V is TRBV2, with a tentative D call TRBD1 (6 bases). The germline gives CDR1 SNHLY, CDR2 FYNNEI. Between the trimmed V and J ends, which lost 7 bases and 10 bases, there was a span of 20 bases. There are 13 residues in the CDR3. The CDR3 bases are TGTGCCAGCACCCTACTCGAGACAGGCGGTCAGTACTTC. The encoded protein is CASTLLETGGQYF.

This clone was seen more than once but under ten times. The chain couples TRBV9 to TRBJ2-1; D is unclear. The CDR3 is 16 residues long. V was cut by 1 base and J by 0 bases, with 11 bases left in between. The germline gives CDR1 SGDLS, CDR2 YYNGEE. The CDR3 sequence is CASSVFSVLSYNEQFF. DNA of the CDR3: TGTGCCAGCAGCGTATTTTCGGTCCTCTCCTACAATGAGCAGTTCTTC.

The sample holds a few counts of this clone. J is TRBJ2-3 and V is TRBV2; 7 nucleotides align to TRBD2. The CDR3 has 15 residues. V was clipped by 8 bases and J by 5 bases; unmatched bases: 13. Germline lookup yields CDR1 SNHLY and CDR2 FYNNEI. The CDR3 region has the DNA TGTGCCAGCGGAGGCGCGGGAGCCGCCGAAGATACGCAGTATTTT. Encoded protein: CASGGAGAAEDTQYF. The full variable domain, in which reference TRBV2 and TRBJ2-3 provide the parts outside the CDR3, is EPEVTQTPSHQVTQMGQEVILRCVPISNHLYFYWYRQILGQKVEFLVSFYNNEISEKSEIFDDQFSVERPDGSNFTLKIRSTKLEDSAMYFCASGGAGAAEDTQYFGPGTRLTVL.

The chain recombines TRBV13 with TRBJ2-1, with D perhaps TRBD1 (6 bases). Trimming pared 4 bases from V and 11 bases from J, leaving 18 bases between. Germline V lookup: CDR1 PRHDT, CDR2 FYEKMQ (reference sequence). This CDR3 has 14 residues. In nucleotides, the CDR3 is TGTGCCAGCAGCTGGGAGACAGGTCTCCTTAAGCAGTTCTTC. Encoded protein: CASSWETGLLKQFF.